There are many counts of the clone carrying this T cell receptor (beta chain). The CDR3 has 15 residues. V gave up 3 bases and J gave up 4 bases, with 16 bases separating them. This sample was included in a study of CD8+CD57+ T cells in acquired aplastic anemia. TCR beta VDJ combinations and CDR3 sequences were profiled from genomic DNA. TCRdb analysed the reads with MiXCR anew, one entry per CDR3 protein. The table lists around 400,000 distinct CDR3 sequences, just under 70% of them singletons. The chain has TRBV12-3 or TRBV12-4 and TRBJ2-7; D uncertain. Specimen: sorted CD4+, CD8+, or CD8+CD57+ T cells (not recorded which) from PBMCs. The TCR comes from a human donor in good health, serving as a control. The CDR3 DNA reads TGTGCCAGCAGTTTGGCTCAGCCAATCGGATACGAGCAGTACTTC. It encodes CASSLAQPIGYEQYF.